The clone carrying this T cell receptor (beta chain) came up a few times. The antigen is undetermined. This sample was included in a study of regulatory T cells in long-lasting Graves disease. This CDR3 has 13 residues. Trimming left V 3 bases short and J 6 bases short, with 11 bases between. Germline CDR1 KGHSH, CDR2 LQKENI. Whole-study results and caveats: Sharing of public clonotypes was greater in persistent patients (over 2,500) than in new patients (more than 900). Persistent Graves' patients showed a TCR diversity that was lower than that of newly diagnosed ones.

Time point in this sample: newly diagnosed GD, antithyroid drugs for less than 3 months. Extracted RNA from PBMCs served as the source of the TCR library. Libraries of TCR beta came from iRepertoire HTBI primers plus Arm-PCR of CDR3 regions. From the multiplex PCR reads, TCRdb called clonotypes with MiXCR, one entry per CDR3 protein. Seen here are roughly 560,000 distinct CDR3 sequences, more than 10% observed once, and the top ten hold about 8.9%. This sample was shared with a second study, whose subject was T cells in Graves' hyperthyroidism and ophthalmopathy. From that second work: The TCR CDR3 first-round RT-PCR relied on the HTBI primer set. The majority of expanded thyroid clonotypes above 0.001 also appeared in blood.

The sequences come from peripheral blood mononuclear cells (PBMCs), collected at new diagnosis, from a patient treated with antithyroid drugs. V gene TRBV18 combines with J gene TRBJ2-5; D unresolved. The receptor was derived from a young woman with Graves disease. The CDR3, as DNA: TGTGCCAGCTCACCTTCCTACCTGCAGACCCAGTACTTC. Amino acid sequence: CASSPSYLQTQYF.